The 14 T cell receptor beta chains given below trace back to one sample, sequenced in a study of cytomegalovirus exposure and HLA in healthy donors. Primers for the PCR totalled 60 Vbeta and 13 Jbeta. The protocol was immunoSEQ multiplex PCR, while the TCRdb copy is restricted to in-frame clones and leaves out a portion. The profile shows tens of thousands of clones, 81% of them singletons. The specimen sequenced was PBMCs. These receptors were obtained from a girl aged 2 to 10 in good health and CMV-seropositive.

V is TRBV4-3 and J is TRBJ1-2; D ambiguous. The germline CDR1 and CDR2 sequences are LGHNA and YSLEER. V lost 0 bases and J 4 bases, leaving 12 bases between the germline ends. This CDR3 is 15 amino acids long. The CDR3 nucleotides read TGCGCCAGCAGCCAAGACTTGGCGGGGATCTATGGCTACACCTTC. It codes for CASSQDLAGIYGYTF.

The chain has TRBV19 and TRBJ1-1; D not certain. The CDR3 is made up of 13 amino acids. Germline V lookup: CDR1 LNHDA, CDR2 SQIVND (reference sequence). V lost 6 bases and J lost 0, with 8 bases in between. CDR3 DNA sequence: TGTGCCAGTAGATTTCAGGTGAACACTGAAGCTTTCTTT. Translating it yields CASRFQVNTEAFF.

The chain links TRBV7-2 to TRBJ1-1; 8 nucleotides line up with TRBD1. From germline, CDR1 is SGHTA and CDR2 FQGNSA. V dropped 3 bases and J dropped 8; count of bases not matched to a gene: 5. The CDR3 extends over 13 amino acids. CDR3 sequence: CASSLTGAFEAFF. The DNA of the CDR3 is TGTGCCAGCAGCTTGACAGGGGCGTTCGAAGCTTTCTTT.

This chain links TRBV9 with TRBJ1-3; weak D call: TRBD1 (6 bases). CDR3 length: 15 amino acids. Germline CDR1 SGDLS, CDR2 YYNGEE. V was pared by 3 bases and J by 0 bases, with 10 bases between. The CDR3: CASSGGGPSGNTIYF. In nucleotides, the CDR3 is TGTGCCAGCAGCGGCGGGGGGCCCTCTGGAAACACCATATATTTT.

This clone was seen a handful of times. Distinct nucleotide sequences in the sample also encode this CDR3. J is TRBJ2-5 and V is TRBV29-1, with 7 bases that match TRBD1. The CDR3 is made up of 12 amino acids. Germline V lookup: CDR1 SQVTM, CDR2 ANQGSEA. Unmatched junction bases numbered 6, after V lost 6 bases and J lost 5 bases. The CDR3 loop reads CSVQGTGETQYF. CDR3 sequence (DNA): TGCAGCGTACAGGGGACGGGCGAGACCCAGTACTTC.

This CDR3 reads CASSIDHNEQFF. In DNA, the CDR3 is TGTGCCAGTAGTATAGATCATAATGAGCAGTTCTTC. The gene calls are TRBV19 and TRBJ2-1; D remains ambiguous. V lost 0 bases, J lost 7 bases, and 4 bases lay in between. This CDR3 is 12 amino acids long. Looked up from germline, CDR1 is LNHDA and CDR2 is SQIVND (reference sequence).

The V call is TRBV11-3, the J call TRBJ2-3, with 7 bases fitting TRBD1. Germline CDR1 and CDR2: SGHNT and YENEEA. This CDR3 is built from 17 residues. V dropped 6 bases and J dropped 2; count of bases not matched to a gene: 14. CDR3 residues: CASRLQGMALLTDTQYF. DNA of the CDR3: TGTGCCAGCAGACTACAGGGGATGGCTCTCCTCACAGATACGCAGTATTTT.

The chain recombines TRBV19 with TRBJ2-1; TRBD2 aligns across 7 bases. Losses at the gene ends were 9 bases for V and 2 bases for J; bases not matched to a gene: 13. Germline-derived CDR1 and CDR2 are LNHDA and SQIVND (reference sequence). The CDR3 loop spans 16 amino acids. The CDR3 nucleotides read TGTGCCAGCCGGAGAGTAGCGGGTATTACCTACAATGAGCAGTTCTTC. This translates into CASRRVAGITYNEQFF.

The gene calls are TRBV4-3 and TRBJ2-1, with D tentatively TRBD2 (6 bases). V dropped 1 base and J dropped 1 base, with 11 bases sitting between them. The CDR3 loop spans 16 amino acids. The germline CDR1 and CDR2 sequences are LGHNA and YSLEER. This chain's CDR3 is CASSQVSSGSYNEQFF. The CDR3 bases are TGCGCCAGCAGCCAAGTTTCAAGCGGGTCCTACAATGAGCAGTTCTTC.

V gene TRBV6-6 combines with J gene TRBJ2-4; D is undetermined. The CDR3 is made up of 15 amino acids. In germline, CDR1 is MNHNY, CDR2 SVGAGI (reference sequence). V dropped 10 bases and J dropped 0 bases, with 16 bases sitting between them. The CDR3 region has the DNA TGTGCCACCACTGTATATACCCTAGCCAAAAACATTCAGTACTTC. It encodes CATTVYTLAKNIQYF.

The chain joins TRBV2 to TRBJ1-3, with D possibly matching TRBD1 (6 bases). Trimming cost V 7 bases and J 0 bases, with 7 bases left between them. Germline assignment: CDR1 SNHLY and CDR2 FYNNEI. The CDR3 has 13 amino acids. The CDR3 sequence: CASKGDSGNTIYF. CDR3 sequence (DNA): TGTGCCAGCAAGGGGGACTCTGGAAACACCATATATTTT.

This chain connects TRBV7-9 to TRBJ2-3, with 11 bases fitting TRBD2. The CDR3 is 16 amino acids. In germline, CDR1 is SEHNR, CDR2 FQNEAQ (reference sequence). V dropped 3 bases and J dropped 6; count of bases not matched to a gene: 8. The CDR3 region is CASSLGASGRWDTQYF. The CDR3 region has the DNA TGTGCCAGCAGCTTGGGGGCTAGCGGGAGGTGGGATACGCAGTATTTT.

The genes are TRBV10-3 and TRBJ1-1; tentatively, D is TRBD1 (5 bases). The ends were cut back, 4 bases at V and 0 bases at J, with 18 bases in the middle. The CDR3 has 17 residues. Looked up from germline, CDR1 is ENHRY and CDR2 is SYGVKD. The CDR3 here is CAISGSRTGLMNTEAFF. CDR3 DNA: TGTGCCATCAGTGGCTCTCGGACGGGACTAATGAACACTGAAGCTTTCTTT.

The gene calls are TRBV7-9 and TRBJ1-5; D ambiguous. Looked up from germline, CDR1 is SEHNR and CDR2 is FQNEAQ (reference sequence). The V end lost 3 bases, the J end lost 5 bases, and 8 bases lay between the germline ends. The CDR3 has 13 residues. This chain's CDR3 is CASSFSQDQPQHF. The CDR3 DNA reads TGTGCCAGCAGCTTCTCCCAGGATCAGCCCCAGCATTTT.